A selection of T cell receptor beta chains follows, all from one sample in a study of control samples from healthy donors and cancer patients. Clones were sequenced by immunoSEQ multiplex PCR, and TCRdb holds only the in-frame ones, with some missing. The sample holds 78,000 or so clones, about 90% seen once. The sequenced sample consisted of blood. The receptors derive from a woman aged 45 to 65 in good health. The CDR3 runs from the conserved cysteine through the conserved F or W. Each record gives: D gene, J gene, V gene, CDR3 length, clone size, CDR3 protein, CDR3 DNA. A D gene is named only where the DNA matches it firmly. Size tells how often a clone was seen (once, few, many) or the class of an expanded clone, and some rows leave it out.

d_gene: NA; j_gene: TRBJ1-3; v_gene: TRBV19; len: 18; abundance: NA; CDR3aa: CAGAHPTEVPSSGNTIYF; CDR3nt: TGTGCCGGTGCCCACCCGACTGAAGTACCGAGCTCTGGAAACACCATATATTTT
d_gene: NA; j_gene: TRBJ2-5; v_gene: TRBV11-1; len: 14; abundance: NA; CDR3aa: CASSVAGTQETQYF; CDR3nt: TGTGCCAGCAGCGTAGCCGGGACCCAAGAGACCCAGTACTTC
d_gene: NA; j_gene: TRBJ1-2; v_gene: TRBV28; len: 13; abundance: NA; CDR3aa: CASSWDYRGGYTF; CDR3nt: TGTGCCAGCAGTTGGGACTATAGGGGCGGCTACACCTTC
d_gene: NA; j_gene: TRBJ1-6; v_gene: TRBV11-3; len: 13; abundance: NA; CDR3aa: CASSEGPNSPLHF; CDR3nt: TGTGCCAGCAGCGAGGGACCTAATTCACCCCTCCACTTT
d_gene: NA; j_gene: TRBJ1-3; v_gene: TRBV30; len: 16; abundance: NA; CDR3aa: CAWSPPVSGTWNTIYF; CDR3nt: TGTGCCTGGAGTCCACCCGTGTCGGGAACCTGGAACACCATATATTTT
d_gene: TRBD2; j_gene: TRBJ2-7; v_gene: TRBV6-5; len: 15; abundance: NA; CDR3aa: CASRVDSGSSNEQYF; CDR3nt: TGTGCCAGCAGGGTAGATAGCGGGAGTTCGAACGAGCAGTACTTC
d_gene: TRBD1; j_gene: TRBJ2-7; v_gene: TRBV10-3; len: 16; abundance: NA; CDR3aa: CAIRPGRGQGSGEQYF; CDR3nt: TGTGCCATCAGACCCGGCCGGGGACAGGGGTCGGGCGAGCAGTACTTC
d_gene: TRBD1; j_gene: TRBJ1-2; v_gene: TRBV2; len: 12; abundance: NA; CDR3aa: CASGQADGGYTF; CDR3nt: TGTGCCAGCGGACAGGCGGACGGTGGCTACACCTTC
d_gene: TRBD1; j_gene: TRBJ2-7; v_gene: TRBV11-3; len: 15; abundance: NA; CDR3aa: CASSPPGAGGDEQYF; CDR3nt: TGTGCCAGCAGCCCACCTGGGGCAGGGGGCGACGAGCAGTACTTC
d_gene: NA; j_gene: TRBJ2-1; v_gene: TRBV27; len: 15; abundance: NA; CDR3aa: CASSLEAAKNNEQFF; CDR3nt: TGTGCCAGCAGTTTAGAAGCGGCGAAGAACAATGAGCAGTTCTTC
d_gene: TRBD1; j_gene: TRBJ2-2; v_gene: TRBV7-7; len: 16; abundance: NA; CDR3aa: CASSPRTGIYTGELFF; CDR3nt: TGTGCTAGCAGCCCCCGGACAGGGATTTACACCGGGGAGCTGTTTTTT
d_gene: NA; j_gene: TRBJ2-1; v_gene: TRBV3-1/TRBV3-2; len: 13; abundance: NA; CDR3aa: CASSLGGINEQFF; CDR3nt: TGTGCCAGCAGCCTTGGCGGGATAAATGAGCAGTTCTTC
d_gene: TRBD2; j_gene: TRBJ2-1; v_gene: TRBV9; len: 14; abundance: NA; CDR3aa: CASSFRVGEGEQFF; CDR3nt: TGTGCCAGCAGCTTCAGGGTGGGGGAGGGTGAGCAGTTCTTC
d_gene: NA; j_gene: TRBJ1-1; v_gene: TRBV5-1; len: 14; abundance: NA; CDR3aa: CASSLAGGYTEAFF; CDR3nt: TGCGCCAGCAGCTTGGCGGGGGGCTACACTGAAGCTTTCTTT
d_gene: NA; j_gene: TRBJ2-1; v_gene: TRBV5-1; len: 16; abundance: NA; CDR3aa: CASSPPGGRGHNEQFF; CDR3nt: TGCGCCAGCAGCCCACCAGGGGGGCGAGGGCACAATGAGCAGTTCTTC
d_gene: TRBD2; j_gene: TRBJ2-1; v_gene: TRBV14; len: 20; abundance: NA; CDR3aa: CASSRQGLAGVLGSYNEQFF; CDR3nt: TGTGCCAGCAGCCGACAGGGACTAGCGGGAGTATTGGGGTCCTACAATGAGCAGTTCTTC
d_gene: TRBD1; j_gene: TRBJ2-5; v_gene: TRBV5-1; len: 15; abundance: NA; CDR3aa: CASSSDRGFQETQYF; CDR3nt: TGCGCCAGCAGCTCGGACAGGGGTTTCCAGGAGACCCAGTACTTC
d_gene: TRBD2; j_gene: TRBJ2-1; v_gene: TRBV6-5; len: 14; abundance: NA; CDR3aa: CASNGGGRAREQFF; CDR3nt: TGTGCCAGCAATGGGGGCGGGAGGGCCCGTGAGCAGTTCTTC
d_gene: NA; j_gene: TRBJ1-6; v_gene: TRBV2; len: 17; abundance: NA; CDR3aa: CASSEETASSYNSPLHF; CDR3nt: TGTGCCAGCAGTGAAGAGACAGCGAGCTCCTATAATTCACCCCTCCACTTT
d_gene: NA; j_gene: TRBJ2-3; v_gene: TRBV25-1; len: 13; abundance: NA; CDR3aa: CASSGTSTDTQYF; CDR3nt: TGTGCCAGCAGTGGGACTAGCACAGATACGCAGTATTTT
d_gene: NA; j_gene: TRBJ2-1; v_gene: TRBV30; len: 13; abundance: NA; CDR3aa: CAWSVNGYNEQFF; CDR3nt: TGTGCCTGGAGTGTAAACGGATACAATGAGCAGTTCTTC
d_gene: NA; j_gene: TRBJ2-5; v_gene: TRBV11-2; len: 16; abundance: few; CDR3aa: CASSLARGSGKETQYF; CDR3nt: TGTGCCAGCAGCTTAGCTCGCGGAAGCGGAAAAGAGACCCAGTACTTC
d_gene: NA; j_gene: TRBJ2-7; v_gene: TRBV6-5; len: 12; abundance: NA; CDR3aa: CASMASNYEQYF; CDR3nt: TGTGCCAGCATGGCATCCAACTACGAGCAGTACTTC
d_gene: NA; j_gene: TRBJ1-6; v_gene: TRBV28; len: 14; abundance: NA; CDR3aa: CASSFGGSNSPLHF; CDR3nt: TGTGCCAGCAGTTTCGGGGGTTCAAATTCACCCCTCCACTTT
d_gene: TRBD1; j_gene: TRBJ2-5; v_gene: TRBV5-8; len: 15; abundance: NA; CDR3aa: CASSLGGTEGETQYF; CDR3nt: TGTGCCAGCAGCTTGGGTGGGACAGAGGGAGAGACCCAGTACTTC
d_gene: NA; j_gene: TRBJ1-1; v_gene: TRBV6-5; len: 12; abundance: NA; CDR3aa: CASSQGRTEAFF; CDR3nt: TGTGCCAGCAGTCAGGGAAGGACTGAAGCTTTCTTT
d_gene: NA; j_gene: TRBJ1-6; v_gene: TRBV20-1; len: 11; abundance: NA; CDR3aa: CSARVGQFQHF; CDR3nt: TGCAGTGCTAGAGTAGGACAATTCCAACACTTT
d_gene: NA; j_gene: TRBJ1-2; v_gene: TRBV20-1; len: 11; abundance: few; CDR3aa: CSAERDYGYTF; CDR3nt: TGCAGTGCTGAAAGGGACTATGGCTACACCTTC
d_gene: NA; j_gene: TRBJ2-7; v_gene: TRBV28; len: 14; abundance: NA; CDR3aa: CATAGAALSYEQYF; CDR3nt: TGTGCCACCGCGGGGGCAGCTCTCTCCTACGAGCAGTACTTC
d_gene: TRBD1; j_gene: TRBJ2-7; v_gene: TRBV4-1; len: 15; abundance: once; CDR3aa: CASSLQGQGDYEQYF; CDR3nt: TGCGCCAGCAGCCTCCAAGGACAGGGAGACTACGAGCAGTACTTC
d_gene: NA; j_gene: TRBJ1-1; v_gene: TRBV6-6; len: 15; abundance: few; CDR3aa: CASSYGQTANTEAFF; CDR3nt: TGTGCCAGCAGTTACGGTCAAACAGCGAACACTGAAGCTTTCTTT
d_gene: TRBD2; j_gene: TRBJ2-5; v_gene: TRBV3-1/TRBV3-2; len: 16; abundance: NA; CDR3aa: CASSQTSGRGGETQYF; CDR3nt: TGTGCCAGCAGCCAGACTAGCGGGAGGGGCGGGGAGACCCAGTACTTC
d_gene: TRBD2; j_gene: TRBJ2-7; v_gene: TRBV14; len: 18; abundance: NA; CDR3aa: CASSQYPTSGRSPYEQYF; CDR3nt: TGTGCCAGCAGCCAATACCCGACTAGCGGGAGGTCCCCATACGAGCAGTACTTC
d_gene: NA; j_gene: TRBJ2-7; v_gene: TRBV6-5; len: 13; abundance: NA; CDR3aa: CASSLDRTYEQYF; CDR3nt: TGTGCCAGCTCTTTAGACAGAACCTACGAGCAGTACTTC
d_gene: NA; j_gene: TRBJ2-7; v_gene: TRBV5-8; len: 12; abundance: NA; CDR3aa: CASTRVSYEQYF; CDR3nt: TGTGCCAGTACCAGGGTCTCCTACGAGCAGTACTTC
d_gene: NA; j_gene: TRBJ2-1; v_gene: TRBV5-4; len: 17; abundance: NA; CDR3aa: CASSPPRGSRSYNEQFF; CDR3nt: TGTGCCAGCAGCCCCCCGAGAGGTAGCCGATCCTACAATGAGCAGTTCTTC
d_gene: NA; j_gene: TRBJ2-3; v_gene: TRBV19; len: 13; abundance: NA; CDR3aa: CASSIASTDTQYF; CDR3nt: TGTGCCAGTAGTATCGCTAGCACAGATACGCAGTATTTT
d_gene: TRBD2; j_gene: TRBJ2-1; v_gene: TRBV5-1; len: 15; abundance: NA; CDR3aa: CASSPLASGGNEQFF; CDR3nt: TGCGCCAGCAGCCCACTCGCTAGCGGGGGTAATGAGCAGTTCTTC
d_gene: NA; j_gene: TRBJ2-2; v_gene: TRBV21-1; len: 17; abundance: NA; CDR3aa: CASSKGGDGLGTGELFF; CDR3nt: TGTGCCAGCAGCAAAGGGGGGGACGGGTTAGGGACCGGGGAGCTGTTTTTT
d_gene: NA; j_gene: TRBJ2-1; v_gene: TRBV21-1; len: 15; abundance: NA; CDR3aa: CASSKGSSVYNEQFF; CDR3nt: TGTGCCAGCAGCAAGGGGTCCTCCGTATACAATGAGCAGTTCTTC
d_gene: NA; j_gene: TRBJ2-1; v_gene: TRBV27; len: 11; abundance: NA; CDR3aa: CASSFGGEQFF; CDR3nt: TGTGCCAGCAGTTTTGGGGGTGAGCAGTTCTTC
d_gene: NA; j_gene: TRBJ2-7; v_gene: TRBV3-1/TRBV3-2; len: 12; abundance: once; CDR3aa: CASSRARYEQYF; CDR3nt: TGTGCCAGCAGTAGGGCCCGCTACGAGCAGTACTTC
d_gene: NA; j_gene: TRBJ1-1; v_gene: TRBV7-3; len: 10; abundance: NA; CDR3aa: CASTIEEAFF; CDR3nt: TGTGCCAGCACCATTGAAGAAGCTTTCTTT
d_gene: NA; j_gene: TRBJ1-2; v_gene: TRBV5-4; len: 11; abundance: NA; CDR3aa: CASSLRGGYTF; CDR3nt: TGTGCCAGCAGCCTCCGCGGGGGCTACACCTTC
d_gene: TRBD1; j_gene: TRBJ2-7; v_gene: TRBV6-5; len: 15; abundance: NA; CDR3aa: CASSPKGAVTYEQYF; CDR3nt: TGTGCCAGCAGTCCCAAGGGGGCGGTCACCTACGAGCAGTACTTC
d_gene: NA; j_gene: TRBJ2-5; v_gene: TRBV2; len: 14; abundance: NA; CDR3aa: CASGGWTGQETQYF; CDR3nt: TGTGCCAGCGGTGGGTGGACCGGTCAAGAGACCCAGTACTTC
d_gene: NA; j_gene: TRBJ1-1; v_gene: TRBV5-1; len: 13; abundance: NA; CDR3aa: CASSFIGRTEAFF; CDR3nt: TGCGCCAGCAGCTTTATTGGGAGGACTGAAGCTTTCTTT
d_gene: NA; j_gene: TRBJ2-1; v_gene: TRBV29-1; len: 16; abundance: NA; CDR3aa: CSVVLPSSSSYNEQFF; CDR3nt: TGCAGCGTTGTCCTGCCCTCATCGAGCTCCTACAATGAGCAGTTCTTC
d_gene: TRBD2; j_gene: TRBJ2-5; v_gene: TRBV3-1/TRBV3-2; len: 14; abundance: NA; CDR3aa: CASSRSGLAETQYF; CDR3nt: TGTGCCAGCAGCCGAAGCGGACTAGCAGAGACCCAGTACTTC
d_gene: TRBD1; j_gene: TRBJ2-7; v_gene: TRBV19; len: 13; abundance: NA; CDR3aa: CATSGQGANEQYF; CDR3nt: TGTGCCACCTCGGGACAGGGGGCAAACGAGCAGTACTTC
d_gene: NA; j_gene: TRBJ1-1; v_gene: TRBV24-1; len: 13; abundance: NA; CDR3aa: CATSDFGNTEAFF; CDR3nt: TGTGCCACCAGTGATTTTGGGAACACTGAAGCTTTCTTT
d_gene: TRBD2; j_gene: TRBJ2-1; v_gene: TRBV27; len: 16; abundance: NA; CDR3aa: CASRVSGRGPNNEQFF; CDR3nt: TGTGCCAGCAGGGTTAGCGGGAGGGGACCAAACAATGAGCAGTTCTTC
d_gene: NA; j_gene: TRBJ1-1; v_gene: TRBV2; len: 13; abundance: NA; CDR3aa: CASSREGDTEAFF; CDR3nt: TGTGCCAGCAGTAGAGAGGGGGACACTGAAGCTTTCTTT
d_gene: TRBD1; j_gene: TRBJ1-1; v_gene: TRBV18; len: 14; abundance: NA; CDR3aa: CASSPTGGRVEAFF; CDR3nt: TGTGCCAGCTCACCGACAGGGGGGAGGGTTGAAGCTTTCTTT